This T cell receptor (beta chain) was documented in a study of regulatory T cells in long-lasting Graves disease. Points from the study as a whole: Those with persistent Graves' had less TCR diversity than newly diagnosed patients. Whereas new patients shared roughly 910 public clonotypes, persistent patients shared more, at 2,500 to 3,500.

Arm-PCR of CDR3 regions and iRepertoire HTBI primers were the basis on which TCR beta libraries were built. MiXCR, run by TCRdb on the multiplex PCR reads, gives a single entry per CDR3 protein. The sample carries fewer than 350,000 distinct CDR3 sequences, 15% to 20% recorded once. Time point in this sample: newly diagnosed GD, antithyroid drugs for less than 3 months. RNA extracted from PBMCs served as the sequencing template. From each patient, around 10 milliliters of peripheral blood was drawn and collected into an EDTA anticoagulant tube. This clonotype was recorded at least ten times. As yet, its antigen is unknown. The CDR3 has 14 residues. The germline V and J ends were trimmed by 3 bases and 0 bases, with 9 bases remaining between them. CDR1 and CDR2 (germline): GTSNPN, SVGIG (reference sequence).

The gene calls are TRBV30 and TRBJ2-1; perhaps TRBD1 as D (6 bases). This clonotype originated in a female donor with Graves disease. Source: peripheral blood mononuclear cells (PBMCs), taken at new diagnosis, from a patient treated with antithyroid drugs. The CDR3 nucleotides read TGTGCCTGGAGAGGGGGAAGCTCCTACAATGAGCAGTTCTTC. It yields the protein CAWRGGSSYNEQFF. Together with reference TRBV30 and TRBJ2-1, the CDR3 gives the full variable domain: SQTIHQWPATLVQPVGSPLSLECTVEGTSNPNLYWYRQAAGRGLQLLFYSVGIGQISSEVPQNLSASRPQDRQFILSSKKLLLSDSGFYLCAWRGGSSYNEQFFGPGTRLTVL.